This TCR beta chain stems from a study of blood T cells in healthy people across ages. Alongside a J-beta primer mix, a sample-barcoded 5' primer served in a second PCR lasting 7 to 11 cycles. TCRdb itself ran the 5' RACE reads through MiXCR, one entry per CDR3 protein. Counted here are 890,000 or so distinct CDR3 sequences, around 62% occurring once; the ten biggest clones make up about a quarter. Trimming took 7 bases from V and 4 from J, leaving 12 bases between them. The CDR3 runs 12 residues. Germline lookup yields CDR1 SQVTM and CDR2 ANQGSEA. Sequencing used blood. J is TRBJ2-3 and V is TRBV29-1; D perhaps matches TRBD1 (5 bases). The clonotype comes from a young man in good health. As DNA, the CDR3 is TGCAGCGAGGCTCCCAGGGCAGATACGCAGTATTTT. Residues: CSEAPRADTQYF.